The rows below give T cell receptor beta chains drawn from one sample of a study of cytomegalovirus exposure and HLA in healthy donors. The data were produced by immunoSEQ multiplex PCR, yet TCRdb's version contains in-frame clones alone and is incomplete. The table includes roughly 100,000 clones, 70% to 85% detected once. The sample taken for sequencing was PBMCs. The receptors were sampled from a man in his fifties or sixties in good health and CMV-seronegative. Each CDR3 is given with its conserved first and last residue. A D gene is named only where the DNA matches it firmly. Clone size appears in some rows only: once, few, many, or a class for an expanded clone.

j_call	d_call	clone_size	v_call	cdr3_nt	cdr3_aa
TRBJ2-1	TRBD1	.	TRBV5-1	TGCGCCAGCAGCCTGAATAATCCGGGACAGGGAATCGGCAATGAGCAGTTCTTC	CASSLNNPGQGIGNEQFF
TRBJ1-1	.	.	TRBV9	TGTGCCAGCAGCGTGAGGACAGAGGGCACTGAAGCTTTCTTT	CASSVRTEGTEAFF
TRBJ2-7	.	.	TRBV9	TGTGCCAGCAGCGTGAGTCCCTCCTACGAGCAGTACTTC	CASSVSPSYEQYF
TRBJ1-1	.	.	TRBV19	TGTGCCAGTAGTGTTGACAGGTTGAACACTGAAGCTTTCTTT	CASSVDRLNTEAFF
TRBJ2-7	.	.	TRBV6-5	TGTGCCAGCAGTTACTCGGACTCCCGAAGCTCCTACGAGCAGTACTTC	CASSYSDSRSSYEQYF
TRBJ2-1	TRBD1	.	TRBV7-9	TGTGCCAGCAGCGTACCCGGGACAGGGGGTGGTGAGCAGTTCTTC	CASSVPGTGGGEQFF
TRBJ2-7	.	.	TRBV19	TGTGCCAGTAGTATAGAGTCGTCGGGGGGCAGGAACGAGCAGTACTTC	CASSIESSGGRNEQYF
TRBJ1-3	.	.	TRBV9	TGTGCCAGCAGCGTCACGCGGTCAGGAAACACCATATATTTT	CASSVTRSGNTIYF
TRBJ2-6	.	.	TRBV7-3	TGTGCCAGCAGCCCAGGGGGGGCCAACGTCCTGACTTTC	CASSPGGANVLTF
TRBJ2-1	.	.	TRBV11-2	TGTGCCAGCAGTCTCGAGTCCAGGGGCCAGTTCTTC	CASSLESRGQFF
TRBJ2-7	TRBD2	.	TRBV10-2	TGCGCCACCCGGGGGGCCTACGAGCAGTACTTC	CATRGAYEQYF
TRBJ1-1	.	once	TRBV2	TGTGCCAGCATTGCGGTGGGAGGGAGAGGCACTGAAGCTTTCTTT	CASIAVGGRGTEAFF
TRBJ2-1	.	.	TRBV7-3	TGTGCCAGCAGCTTAACCCCGGGATCCTACAATGAGCAGTTCTTC	CASSLTPGSYNEQFF
TRBJ1-2	.	.	TRBV18	TGTGCCAGCTCACCTACAAACCCCTCCGGGGGCTACACCTTC	CASSPTNPSGGYTF
TRBJ2-3	.	once	TRBV11-3	TGTGCCAGCAGCTTAGGGGCGGGACAGAAAAGCACAGATACGCAGTATTTT	CASSLGAGQKSTDTQYF
TRBJ1-1	.	.	TRBV6-6	TGTGCCAGCAGTTATTCCGGGGGAGCGATGAACACTGAAGCTTTCTTT	CASSYSGGAMNTEAFF
TRBJ2-7	TRBD1	.	TRBV5-5	TGTGCCAGCAGTGGGACAGTAGGCTCCTACGAGCAGTACTTC	CASSGTVGSYEQYF
TRBJ2-5	.	.	TRBV28	TGTGCCAGCAGTTTAAGCGTAGGGACTGCTGGGGATGAGACCCAGTACTTC	CASSLSVGTAGDETQYF
TRBJ1-2	TRBD1	.	TRBV5-1	TGCGCCAGCAGCTCCGGGGACAGGGTAGGGCTTAGCTATGGCTACACCTTC	CASSSGDRVGLSYGYTF
TRBJ2-3	.	few	TRBV14	TGTGCCAGCAGCCAAGATAGTGCCCCTAGCACAGATACGCAGTATTTT	CASSQDSAPSTDTQYF
TRBJ1-3	.	few	TRBV19	TGTGCCAGTAGTCGGACTACTGGAAACACCATATATTTT	CASSRTTGNTIYF
TRBJ2-4	.	.	TRBV19	TGTGCCAGTACCTTACGTGGAGGCGCATACGCCAAAAACATTCAGTACTTC	CASTLRGGAYAKNIQYF
TRBJ2-7	.	.	TRBV27	TGTGCCAGCAGTTTATCGTGGAGGGGTGACTACGAGCAGTACTTC	CASSLSWRGDYEQYF
TRBJ2-1	.	.	TRBV28	TGTGCCAGCAGTCCGGGGGACAATGAGCAGTTCTTC	CASSPGDNEQFF
TRBJ2-1	.	.	TRBV7-2	TGTGCCAGCAGCCCCCGGGGGGCTGGGGGCCAGTTCTTC	CASSPRGAGGQFF
TRBJ2-7	TRBD2	.	TRBV5-4	TGTGCCAGCAGCATAGCGGGCAGCTACGAGCAGTACTTC	CASSIAGSYEQYF
TRBJ2-7	TRBD2	.	TRBV6-1	TGTGCCAGCAGTGAGTACCATGGGAGCAGGCAGCGGGAGCGAGAGCAGTACTTC	CASSEYHGSRQREREQYF
TRBJ1-2	TRBD1	.	TRBV28	TGTGCCAGCCGAGAACCGGGACAGACTTACTATGGCTACACCTTC	CASREPGQTYYGYTF
TRBJ2-1	.	.	TRBV7-9	TGTGCCAGCAGCAGCCCGGGGGGCCCGCAGTTCTTC	CASSSPGGPQFF